Listed here are 30 T cell receptor beta chains from one sample, sequenced in a study of B cell selection in AIRE deficiency. Here immunoSEQ multiplex PCR was the method, and the copy in TCRdb shows in-frame clones only, minus some. This table has about 26,000 clones, around 93% appearing once. Regulatory T cells were sorted as CD4+CD25hiCD127low/negative cells. Sequencing was performed on CD4+CD25+ Tregs sorted from PBMCs. The receptor set was obtained from a human donor in good health.

The V and J genes are TRBV20-1 and TRBJ1-1; D is unclear. Trimming pared 3 bases from V and 1 base from J, leaving 3 bases between. This CDR3 spans 11 amino acids. CDR1 is DFQATT, CDR2 SNEGSKA, per germline (reference sequence). The CDR3 DNA reads TGCAGTGCTAGCGGGAACACTGAAGCTTTCTTT. Translated, it gives CSASGNTEAFF.

The genes are TRBV7-9 and TRBJ2-2, with a weak D call TRBD1 (6 bases). V was shortened by 2 bases and J by 0 bases, with 13 bases between the two germline ends. The CDR3 consists of 17 residues. CDR1 is SEHNR, CDR2 FQNEAQ, per germline (reference sequence). CDR3 DNA: TGTGCCAGCAGCTTAACGAGGGGGATCGCGAACACCGGGGAGCTGTTTTTT. As protein: CASSLTRGIANTGELFF.

This sequence joins TRBV18 and TRBJ2-6; D remains ambiguous. Trimming removed 0 bases at V and 0 bases at J, with 9 bases between. Per germline, CDR1 KGHSH and CDR2 LQKENI. The CDR3 length is 17 residues. The CDR3 protein is CASSPPAGNSGANVLTF. The CDR3 region has the DNA TGTGCCAGCTCACCACCGGCAGGAAACTCTGGGGCCAACGTCCTGACTTTC. Supplemented by reference TRBV18 and TRBJ2-6, the full variable domain reads NAGVMQNPRHLVRRRGQEARLRCSPMKGHSHVYWYRQLPEEGLKFMVYLQKENIIDESGMPKERFSAEFPKEGPSILRIQQVVRGDSAAYFCASSPPAGNSGANVLTFGAGSRLTVL.

By its share, this clone is medium-sized (0.01 to 0.1%). V gene TRBV7-9 combines with J gene TRBJ1-6; D not resolved. This CDR3 comprises 14 residues. V gave up 3 bases and J gave up 1 base, with 4 bases separating them. Germline V gene lookup returns CDR1 SEHNR and CDR2 FQNEAQ (reference sequence). The CDR3 sequence: CASSFNSYNSPLHF. The DNA of the CDR3 is TGTGCCAGCAGCTTTAATTCCTATAATTCACCCCTCCACTTT.

The chain combines TRBV29-1 with TRBJ1-3; 8 nucleotides match TRBD1. With V trimmed by 6 bases and J by 1 base, 5 bases remained unmatched. Germline V gene lookup returns CDR1 SQVTM and CDR2 ANQGSEA. This CDR3 contains 14 residues. As DNA, the CDR3 is TGCAGCGTCCTAAGGACAGGGTCTGGAAACACCATATATTTT. This translates into CSVLRTGSGNTIYF.

V is TRBV29-1 and J is TRBJ2-7, with 8 bases lining up with TRBD1. V shed 3 bases, J shed 3 bases, and the junction held 4 bases outside the gene matches. The CDR3 runs to 13 residues. Germline loops: CDR1 SQVTM, CDR2 ANQGSEA. CDR3 bases: TGCAGCGTTGAGGCAGGGGGCCTCTACGAGCAGTACTTC. Its translation is CSVEAGGLYEQYF.

The chain uses TRBV5-1 and TRBJ2-5, with 9 bases identical to TRBD1. With 2 bases clipped from V and 4 bases from J, the junction kept 6 bases outside the gene matches. The V gene's germline CDR1 is SGHRS and CDR2 YFSETQ. The CDR3 is made up of 15 amino acids. For the CDR3, the DNA is TGCGCCAGCAGCTTAGGACAGGGGTTTTCAGAGACCCAGTACTTC. This translates into CASSLGQGFSETQYF. Supplemented by reference TRBV5-1 and TRBJ2-5, the full variable domain reads KAGVTQTPRYLIKTRGQQVTLSCSPISGHRSVSWYQQTPGQGLQFLFEYFSETQRNKGNFPGRFSGRQFSNSRSEMNVSTLELGDSALYLCASSLGQGFSETQYFGPGTRLLVL.

The chain carries TRBV9 and TRBJ2-2, with D unresolved. Germline V gene sequence: CDR1 SGDLS, CDR2 YYNGEE. V dropped 4 bases and J dropped 2 bases, with 12 bases sitting between them. The CDR3 length is 15 residues. CDR3 residues: CASSSALLNTGELFF. In DNA form, the CDR3 reads TGTGCCAGCAGCTCGGCGCTCCTAAACACCGGGGAGCTGTTTTTT.

V is TRBV28 and J is TRBJ2-7; 9 nucleotides line up with TRBD1. After removal of 4 bases from V and 6 bases from J, the junction contained 4 bases not matched to a gene. CDR3 length: 13 amino acids. Germline V gives CDR1 MDHEN, CDR2 SYDVKM. This CDR3 reads CASSSGQGSEQYF. CDR3 bases: TGTGCCAGCAGTTCCGGACAGGGGAGCGAGCAGTACTTC.

CDR3 nucleotides: TGTGCCAGTAGTATGTCAACAGATACGCAGTATTTT. Translating it yields CASSMSTDTQYF. The V call is TRBV19, the J call TRBJ2-3, with no clear D. The germline CDR1 and CDR2 sequences are LNHDA and SQIVND (reference sequence). This CDR3 spans 12 amino acids. The V and J ends lost 3 bases and 3 bases respectively, with 4 bases between them.

The sample holds one count of this clone. The chain employs TRBV7-3 and TRBJ2-1; perhaps TRBD2 as D (5 bases). V was pared by 2 bases and J by 10 bases, with 18 bases between. Germline CDR1 reads SGHTA; CDR2 reads FQGTGA. The CDR3 length is 15 residues. The CDR3 spells CASSLLSTGGGEQFF. The CDR3 coding sequence is TGTGCCAGCAGCTTACTTTCGACCGGTGGAGGCGAGCAGTTCTTC.

The rearrangement joins TRBV2 to TRBJ1-4; the D is unclear. V was pared by 6 bases and J by 7 bases, with 18 bases between. Germline V gene sequence: CDR1 SNHLY, CDR2 FYNNEI. The CDR3 loop spans 15 amino acids. The CDR3 region is CASRGVMVTAEKLFF. The CDR3 DNA sequence: TGTGCCAGCAGGGGAGTAATGGTGACCGCTGAAAAACTGTTTTTT.

The rearrangement uses TRBV5-1 and TRBJ2-3; D is uncertain. Trimming pared 0 bases from V and 9 bases from J, leaving 8 bases between. Germline lookup yields CDR1 SGHRS and CDR2 YFSETQ. The CDR3 sequence is 12 residues long. CDR3 sequence (DNA): TGCGCCAGCAGCTTGGCGGAGAAAACGCAGTATTTT. Its translation is CASSLAEKTQYF.

The genes are TRBV4-1 and TRBJ2-6; D gene ambiguous. Germline V CDR1 and CDR2: MGHRA, YSYEKL. Trimming removed 2 bases from V and 1 base from J, with 15 bases in between. The CDR3 extends over 18 amino acids. The CDR3 loop reads CASSQPPGRNSGANVLTF. CDR3 in DNA: TGCGCCAGCAGCCAACCACCGGGCAGAAATTCTGGGGCCAACGTCCTGACTTTC.

This chain uses TRBV20-1 with TRBJ2-1; either TRBD1 or TRBD2 may supply D (5 bases each). V was shortened by 6 bases and J by 8 bases, with 8 bases between the two germline ends. CDR3 length: 10 residues. Germline CDR1 reads DFQATT; CDR2 reads SNEGSKA (reference sequence). Here the CDR3 reads CSARDDEQFF. Written as DNA, the CDR3 is TGCAGTGCCCGGGACGATGAGCAGTTCTTC.

V usage is TRBV5-1 and J usage is TRBJ1-6, with TRBD1 matching over 7 bases. This CDR3 has 15 residues. Looked up from germline, CDR1 is SGHRS and CDR2 is YFSETQ. V was pared by 2 bases and J by 5 bases, with 4 bases of the junction left unmatched. The CDR3 sequence: CASSFGTGDNSPLHF. DNA of the CDR3: TGCGCCAGCAGCTTCGGCACAGGGGATAATTCACCCCTCCACTTT.

The V call is TRBV28, the J call TRBJ2-7; 9 nucleotides line up with TRBD1. V lost 2 bases, J lost 5 bases, and 7 bases stayed unmatched. This CDR3 has 15 amino acids. CDR1 MDHEN and CDR2 SYDVKM come from the germline V gene. CDR3 sequence (DNA): TGTGCCAGCAGTTTACCGGGACAGGGACAGAACGAGCAGTACTTC. This codes for CASSLPGQGQNEQYF.

The J gene is TRBJ1-1, the V gene TRBV19; possible D gene TRBD1, 6 bases. Germline CDR1 and CDR2: LNHDA and SQIVND (reference sequence). This CDR3 contains 14 residues. Trimming left V 7 bases short and J 3 bases short, with 15 bases between. The CDR3 region has the DNA TGTGCCAGTACCACCGGGGGCGGAGACACTGAAGCTTTCTTT. Translation gives CASTTGGGDTEAFF.

The chain links TRBV13 to TRBJ1-1; D remains ambiguous. V was pared by 0 bases and J by 6 bases, with 11 bases between. Germline V gives CDR1 PRHDT, CDR2 FYEKMQ (reference sequence). The CDR3 totals 14 residues. The CDR3 nucleotides are TGTGCCAGCAGCTTAGGGGACTTCGGGGCTGAAGCTTTCTTT. Its translation is CASSLGDFGAEAFF.

This sequence joins TRBV29-1 and TRBJ1-2; no definite D call. V was shortened by 2 bases and J by 5 bases, with 9 bases between the two germline ends. This CDR3 contains 12 residues. Germline loops: CDR1 SQVTM, CDR2 ANQGSEA. This CDR3 reads CSVESGPYGYTF. The CDR3 coding sequence is TGCAGCGTTGAAAGCGGTCCGTATGGCTACACCTTC.

The rearrangement links TRBV5-1 to TRBJ1-2; D uncertain. Trimming removed 2 bases from V and 4 bases from J, with 12 bases in between. The CDR3 contains 14 residues. Germline V lookup: CDR1 SGHRS, CDR2 YFSETQ. CDR3 protein: CASSFDRGGYGYTF. CDR3 coding DNA: TGCGCCAGCAGCTTCGATCGGGGAGGCTATGGCTACACCTTC. The full variable domain, in which reference TRBV5-1 and TRBJ1-2 provide the parts outside the CDR3, is KAGVTQTPRYLIKTRGQQVTLSCSPISGHRSVSWYQQTPGQGLQFLFEYFSETQRNKGNFPGRFSGRQFSNSRSEMNVSTLELGDSALYLCASSFDRGGYGYTFGSGTRLTVV.

V gene TRBV19 combines with J gene TRBJ1-6; D is uncertain. The V gene's germline CDR1 is LNHDA and CDR2 SQIVND (reference sequence). The length of the CDR3 is 17 residues. V lost 0 bases and J lost 0, with 9 bases in between. The CDR3 loop is CASSIDFGSSYNSPLHF. CDR3 nucleotide sequence: TGTGCCAGTAGTATAGATTTCGGGAGCTCCTATAATTCACCCCTCCACTTT.

The V gene is TRBV10-3, the J gene TRBJ1-1; D is ambiguous. CDR3 length: 13 residues. Trimming cost V 0 bases and J 7 bases, with 9 bases left between them. Per the germline V gene, CDR1 is ENHRY and CDR2 is SYGVKD. The CDR3 is CAISESGYYEAFF. Written as DNA, the CDR3 is TGTGCCATCAGTGAGTCAGGATATTATGAAGCTTTCTTT.

This clone was picked up a small number of times. The chain recombines TRBV10-3 with TRBJ1-2, with 11 nucleotides matching TRBD1. The CDR3 covers 15 residues. V gave up 4 bases and J gave up 5 bases; unmatched junction bases: 6. CDR1 is ENHRY, CDR2 SYGVKD, per germline. The DNA of the CDR3 is TGTGCCATCAGTGGTGGGACAGGGGGTGGTTATGGCTACACCTTC. Encoded protein: CAISGGTGGGYGYTF.

This clone appeared a few times. The chain is built from TRBV7-8 and TRBJ1-5; D not certain. The V gene lost 5 bases and the J gene lost 0 bases, with 8 bases spanning the gap. From germline, CDR1 is SGHVS and CDR2 FQNEAQ. This CDR3 region has 14 residues. The CDR3 here is CASSATGSNQPQHF. The CDR3 DNA reads TGTGCCAGCAGCGCCACGGGTAGCAATCAGCCCCAGCATTTT. The full variable domain, completed using reference TRBV7-8 and TRBJ1-5, is GAGVSQSPRYKVAKRGQDVALRCDPISGHVSLFWYQQALGQGPEFLTYFQNEAQLDKSGLPSDRFFAERPEGSVSTLKIQRTQQEDSAVYLCASSATGSNQPQHFGDGTRLSIL.

The chain couples TRBV5-5 to TRBJ1-5; 9 bases align to TRBD1. The CDR3 has 16 amino acids. V was clipped by 4 bases and J by 5 bases; unmatched bases: 10. Germline V gene sequence: CDR1 SGHKS, CDR2 YYEKEE (reference sequence). The CDR3, as DNA: TGTGCCAGCAGCCCGAGTCCCGGGACAGGGTATCAGCCCCAGCATTTT. Its translation: CASSPSPGTGYQPQHF.

The rearrangement links TRBV6-5 to TRBJ1-4, with TRBD1 as a possible D gene (6 bases). CDR3 length: 14 amino acids. Trimming took 6 bases from V and 7 from J, leaving 15 bases between them. CDR1 MNHEY and CDR2 SVGAGI come from the germline V gene. For the CDR3, the DNA is TGTGCCAGCAGGATCAAGGGGGGGGGTGAAAAACTGTTTTTT. Protein product: CASRIKGGGEKLFF.

This chain uses TRBV5-6 with TRBJ2-1; no reliable D call. CDR3 length: 12 amino acids. The V gene lost 0 bases and the J gene lost 12 bases, with 10 bases spanning the gap. CDR1 is SGHDT, CDR2 YYEEEE, per germline. DNA for the CDR3: TGTGCCAGCAGCTTGGCGTTACTTGGGCAGTTCTTC. It codes for CASSLALLGQFF.

This clone was detected once. The V and J genes are TRBV5-5 and TRBJ1-5, with a possible D match to TRBD1 (5 bases). CDR1 is SGHKS and CDR2 is YYEKEE in the germline V gene (reference sequence). Trimming cost V 0 bases and J 5 bases, with 15 bases left between them. CDR3 size: 16 residues. The CDR3 loop is CASSLAPGTSDQPQHF. In DNA form, the CDR3 reads TGTGCCAGCAGCTTGGCCCCAGGGACCTCGGATCAGCCCCAGCATTTT.

The chain joins TRBV9 to TRBJ1-6, with a tentative D call TRBD1 (5 bases). CDR1 and CDR2 (germline): SGDLS, YYNGEE. CDR3 length equals 16 residues. V was clipped by 4 bases and J by 0 bases, with 11 bases between them. The CDR3 DNA reads as TGTGCCAGCAGCCCCCTAGACAGCTCCTATAATTCACCCCTCCACTTT. Protein product: CASSPLDSSYNSPLHF. The whole variable domain, remainder taken from reference TRBV9 and TRBJ1-6, is DSGVTQTPKHLITATGQRVTLRCSPRSGDLSVYWYQQSLDQGLQFLIQYYNGEERAKGNILERFSAQQFPDLHSELNLSSLELGDSALYFCASSPLDSSYNSPLHFGNGTRLTVT.